This TCR beta chain was retrieved from a study of human T cells and chemical hapten exposure. General observations from the study: Sensitization with DPC brought no change to TCRs above 1 in 1000 in frequency.

CDR1 MNHEY and CDR2 SVGAGI come from the germline V gene. Trimming left V 6 bases short and J 10 bases short, with 18 bases between. The CDR3 is 13 residues long. Ten or more counts support this clonotype. The antigen remains undetermined. Unfractionated whole blood yielded total RNA. Per the original methods: Counts of TCRs in each sample centred on a median of around 100,000 and extended from around 25,000 to 690,000. TCRdb recomputed calls from the 5' RACE reads with MiXCR, one row per CDR3 protein. The V and J calls and clone size are TCRdb's, not the authors'. Of approximately 140,000 distinct CDR3 sequences listed, 4.1% are singletons.

The rearrangement uses TRBV6-5 and TRBJ1-1, with D unresolved. The sequence derives from a female donor in good health. The CDR3 DNA reads TGTGCCAGCAGATCCGCTGAAGGGATTGGAGCTTTCTTT. As protein: CASRSAEGIGAFF.